Presented here are 29 T cell receptor beta chains from one specimen sequenced in a study of OX40 agonist ivuxolimab in advanced cancers. The assay was immunoSEQ multiplex PCR, and TCRdb's table has in-frame clones only and misses some. Of some 64,000 clones listed, about four fifths are singletons. The sample here was CD4+ or CD8+ T cells sorted from blood, taken in a trial of the OX40 agonist ivuxolimab. Every receptor here comes from an adult with an advanced solid tumor such as melanoma, head and neck, liver or kidney cancer.

The chain employs TRBV10-3 and TRBJ1-1; possibly TRBD1 for D (6 bases). Trimming left V 7 bases short and J 2 bases short, with 17 bases between. From germline, CDR1 is ENHRY and CDR2 SYGVKD. The CDR3 runs to 15 residues. CDR3 protein: CAIKGGGGTNTEAFF. CDR3 sequence (DNA): TGTGCCATCAAAGGGGGGGGTGGGACCAACACTGAAGCTTTCTTT.

Written as DNA, the CDR3 is TGTGCCAGTAGTATATCCAAAGGCTACACCTTC. Encoded protein: CASSISKGYTF. The chain links TRBV19 to TRBJ1-2; D call uncertain. Germline V gene data show CDR1 as LNHDA and CDR2 as SQIVND (reference sequence). This CDR3 has 11 amino acids. Trimming cost V 2 bases and J 8 bases, with 6 bases left between them. Full variable domain (outside the CDR3, taken from reference TRBV19 and TRBJ1-2): DGGITQSPKYLFRKEGQNVTLSCEQNLNHDAMYWYRQDPGQGLRLIYYSQIVNDFQKGDIAEGYSVSREKKESFPLTVTSAQKNPTAFYLCASSISKGYTFGSGTRLTVV.

This sequence joins TRBV30 and TRBJ1-5, with TRBD1 identical over 9 bases. The CDR3 has 15 amino acids. The germline CDR1 and CDR2 sequences are GTSNPN and SVGIG (reference sequence). V shed 2 bases and J 4 bases; nucleotides not matched to a gene: 6. CDR3 protein: CAWSPRDRVNQPQHF. The CDR3 DNA follows: TGTGCCTGGAGTCCAAGGGACAGGGTGAATCAGCCCCAGCATTTT.

The chain joins TRBV9 to TRBJ2-1; D gene uncertain. There are 16 residues in the CDR3. Trimming took 3 bases from V and 1 from J, leaving 14 bases between them. CDR1 SGDLS and CDR2 YYNGEE come from the germline V gene. The CDR3 sequence is CASSAATGMSYNEQFF. CDR3 nucleotides: TGTGCCAGCAGCGCCGCGACTGGTATGTCCTACAATGAGCAGTTCTTC.

The V call is TRBV9, the J call TRBJ1-2; TRBD1 is a possible D gene (6 bases). Germline CDR1 reads SGDLS; CDR2 reads YYNGEE. The CDR3 loop spans 14 amino acids. The ends were cut back, 2 bases at V and 10 bases at J, with 18 bases in the middle. In nucleotides, the CDR3 is TGTGCCAGCAGCGTTTCCGGACAGTCGGGCTACTACACCTTC. This encodes CASSVSGQSGYYTF.

The J gene is TRBJ1-6, the V gene TRBV15; 8 nucleotides match TRBD1. There are 13 residues in the CDR3. Losses at the gene ends were 8 bases for V and 9 bases for J; bases not matched to a gene: 6. Germline values: CDR1 LNHNV, CDR2 YYDKDF (reference sequence). CDR3 sequence (DNA): TGTGCCACCGGACAGGGCTCGGGTTCACCCCTCCACTTT. Encoded protein: CATGQGSGSPLHF.

This chain uses TRBV5-5 with TRBJ1-1; D is uncertain. In germline, CDR1 is SGHKS, CDR2 YYEKEE (reference sequence). Trimming took 4 bases from V and 2 from J, leaving 18 bases between them. This CDR3 has 16 amino acids. The CDR3 DNA follows: TGTGCCAGCAGCCTTAATCCCCAAGAGGGAAACACTGAAGCTTTCTTT. Amino acid sequence: CASSLNPQEGNTEAFF.

This chain uses TRBV14 with TRBJ2-7, with no clear D. The CDR3 loop spans 15 amino acids. CDR1 and CDR2 (germline): SGHDN, FVKESK. V lost 4 bases to trimming and J lost 7 bases, with 20 bases between them. In DNA, the CDR3 is TGTGCCAGCAGCCCGGACCTTATCCCAAACGAAGAGCAGTACTTC. Translation: CASSPDLIPNEEQYF.

This rearrangement joins TRBV6-1 to TRBJ2-2; TRBD1 might be the D (5 bases). Trimming removed 2 bases at V and 5 bases at J, with 15 bases between. The V gene's germline CDR1 is MNHNS and CDR2 SASEGT. This CDR3 is 16 amino acids long. Here the CDR3 DNA reads TGTGCCAGCAGTGAAAAGGGGCCCCGCTCGACCGGGGAGCTGTTTTTT. Translation: CASSEKGPRSTGELFF.

V usage is TRBV6-5 and J usage is TRBJ1-1; no firm D call. V gave up 0 bases and J gave up 7 bases, with 9 bases separating them. This CDR3 has 13 amino acids. Germline assignment: CDR1 MNHEY and CDR2 SVGAGI. DNA for the CDR3: TGTGCCAGCAGTTACTCCGGTAGACTTGAAGCTTTCTTT. It codes for CASSYSGRLEAFF.

This chain connects TRBV4-3 to TRBJ1-6; no firm D call. The CDR3 contains 12 residues. Germline V gene data show CDR1 as LGHNA and CDR2 as YSLEER. The V end lost 0 bases, the J end lost 7 bases, and 1 base lay between the germline ends. The DNA for the CDR3 is TGCGCCAGCAGCCAAGAAAATTCACCCCTCCACTTT. Translation: CASSQENSPLHF.

The rearrangement uses TRBV6-1 and TRBJ2-7, with 9 bases identical to TRBD1. Trimming cost V 2 bases and J 4 bases; bases outside gene matches: 6. Germline V gene lookup returns CDR1 MNHNS and CDR2 SASEGT. This CDR3 is built from 15 residues. CDR3 amino acids: CASSEPGTGTYEQYF. CDR3 nucleotide sequence: TGTGCCAGCAGTGAACCCGGGACAGGGACATACGAGCAGTACTTC.

For the CDR3, the DNA is TGTGCCAGCAGCGCTTGGGGCAACACTGAAGCTTTCTTT. Translation gives CASSAWGNTEAFF. The genes are TRBV7-3 and TRBJ1-1; perhaps TRBD1 as D (5 bases). This CDR3 contains 13 residues. Trimming removed 5 bases from V and 2 bases from J, with 9 bases in between. Looked up from germline, CDR1 is SGHTA and CDR2 is FQGTGA.

This clone came up once. This sequence joins TRBV13 and TRBJ2-7; 10 nucleotides match TRBD1. J lost 0 bases, V lost 4 bases, and 6 bases had no gene match. CDR3 size: 16 residues. The germline gives CDR1 PRHDT, CDR2 FYEKMQ (reference sequence). CDR3 sequence (DNA): TGTGCCAGCAGCTCCACCGGGACAGGGGACTCCTACGAGCAGTACTTC. It specifies CASSSTGTGDSYEQYF.

This clone occurred once. V is TRBV4-2 and J is TRBJ2-7, with 7 bases that match TRBD2. CDR3 length: 13 residues. V gave up 1 base and J gave up 5 bases; unmatched junction bases: 2. Germline V gives CDR1 LGHNA, CDR2 YNFKEQ. The CDR3 DNA is TGTGCCAGCAGCCAAGTCGGGACTAACGAGCAGTACTTC. Residues: CASSQVGTNEQYF.

The count of this clone is one. V usage is TRBV11-3 and J usage is TRBJ2-1; 9 nucleotides agree with TRBD2. CDR1 is SGHNT and CDR2 is YENEEA in the germline V gene. V gave up 1 base and J gave up 7 bases; unmatched junction bases: 5. This CDR3 is built from 15 residues. In DNA, the CDR3 is TGTGCCAGCAGCTTAGCGAGTAGCGGGAGAAATGAGCAGTTCTTC. Its translation: CASSLASSGRNEQFF.

There are a few counts of this clone. This chain links TRBV14 with TRBJ1-4; maybe TRBD1 (5 bases). Trimming cost V 1 base and J 3 bases, with 12 bases left between them. From germline, CDR1 is SGHDN and CDR2 FVKESK. This CDR3 spans 16 amino acids. DNA of the CDR3: TGTGCCAGCAGCCAAGTTTCCGGGACGGCTAATGAAAAACTGTTTTTT. This sequence encodes CASSQVSGTANEKLFF.

The V call is TRBV10-2, the J call TRBJ2-6, with D possibly matching TRBD1 (5 bases). V was trimmed by 4 bases and J by 4 bases, leaving 11 bases between them. Germline CDR1 WSHSY, CDR2 SAAADI. CDR3 length equals 15 residues. The CDR3 DNA follows: TGCGCCAGCAGTGTTGCAGGGCTGGGGGCCAACGTCCTGACTTTC. This translates into CASSVAGLGANVLTF.

The rearrangement links TRBV7-9 to TRBJ2-7; 10 nucleotides align to TRBD1. J lost 3 bases, V lost 5 bases, and 10 bases had no gene match. The CDR3 has 16 residues. Germline V gives CDR1 SEHNR, CDR2 FQNEAQ (reference sequence). The DNA for the CDR3 is TGTGCCAGCAGCACACCAACGACAGGGGGCTTCTACGAGCAGTACTTC. It translates to CASSTPTTGGFYEQYF.

The rearrangement uses TRBV29-1 and TRBJ1-1; D uncertain. V shed 4 bases and J shed 0 bases, with 12 bases lying between them. From germline, CDR1 is SQVTM and CDR2 ANQGSEA. The CDR3 spans 14 residues. This CDR3 is CSVGSGIMNTEAFF. In DNA, the CDR3 is TGCAGCGTTGGAAGTGGGATAATGAACACTGAAGCTTTCTTT.

This clone is a singleton in its sample. V is TRBV19 and J is TRBJ2-1; TRBD2 agrees at 15 bases. Looked up from germline, CDR1 is LNHDA and CDR2 is SQIVND (reference sequence). Germline trimming cut 6 bases from V and 7 bases from J; bases unmatched to any gene: 13. The CDR3 extends over 18 amino acids. The CDR3 region has the DNA TGTGCCAGTAGGGAAGGGACTAGCGGGAGGTCTAAAGAGAATGAGCAGTTCTTC. Its translation is CASREGTSGRSKENEQFF.

This clone was observed a single time. The V and J genes are TRBV18 and TRBJ2-1; weak D call: TRBD1 (5 bases). Germline loops: CDR1 KGHSH, CDR2 LQKENI. The CDR3 loop spans 15 amino acids. Trimming pared 2 bases from V and 3 bases from J, leaving 11 bases between. The CDR3 sequence: CASSPGQTDYNEQFF. CDR3 coding DNA: TGTGCCAGCTCACCAGGCCAGACAGACTACAATGAGCAGTTCTTC.

This chain links TRBV11-2 with TRBJ2-3; D not resolved. The CDR3 length is 15 residues. V was pared by 5 bases and J by 0 bases, with 12 bases between. CDR1 is SGHAT, CDR2 FQNNGV, per germline. The CDR3 DNA sequence: TGTGCCAGCAGCACGCGTAGACGTAGCACAGATACGCAGTATTTT. Translated, it gives CASSTRRRSTDTQYF.

The genes are TRBV15 and TRBJ2-7, with 7 bases fitting TRBD1. The V segment lost 1 base and the J segment 5 bases; nucleotides outside the gene matches: 8. From germline, CDR1 is LNHNV and CDR2 YYDKDF (reference sequence). This CDR3 contains 15 residues. DNA of the CDR3: TGTGCCACCAGCAGAGTTGGCAGGGGGACCCACGAGCAGTACTTC. This sequence encodes CATSRVGRGTHEQYF.

The chain has TRBV5-1 and TRBJ1-3, with 8 bases identical to TRBD1. This CDR3 comprises 16 residues. J lost 4 bases, V lost 1 base, and 7 bases had no gene match. Germline loops: CDR1 SGHRS, CDR2 YFSETQ. Here the CDR3 DNA reads TGCGCCAGCAGCTTGAGCTGGACAGGGAAAGGAAACACCATATATTTT. Its protein product is CASSLSWTGKGNTIYF.

This chain uses TRBV30 with TRBJ2-7; 7 nucleotides align to TRBD2. The V and J ends lost 0 bases and 0 bases, in that order; junction bases with no gene match: 5. The CDR3 totals 15 residues. CDR1 and CDR2 (germline): GTSNPN, SVGIG (reference sequence). CDR3 nucleotides: TGTGCCTGGAGTGTGCAAGCGGGGAACTCCTACGAGCAGTACTTC. Translation gives CAWSVQAGNSYEQYF.

This clone showed up just a few times. V gene TRBV4-2 combines with J gene TRBJ1-2, with D hard to call. Germline V lookup: CDR1 LGHNA, CDR2 YNFKEQ. The V gene lost 6 bases and the J gene lost 0 bases, with 11 bases spanning the gap. The CDR3 extends over 14 amino acids. DNA of the CDR3: TGTGCCAGCAGGGAGCCTTCGTCTAACTATGGCTACACCTTC. Translated: CASREPSSNYGYTF.

The chain combines TRBV4-3 with TRBJ1-5; D gene uncertain. CDR1 LGHNA and CDR2 YSLEER come from the germline V gene. The V gene lost 3 bases and the J gene lost 6 bases, with 24 bases spanning the gap. This CDR3 is built from 18 residues. In DNA, the CDR3 is TGCGCCAGCAGCCACGGAAGGGTGGAATGCGATTTCAGTCAGCCCCAGCATTTT. Translation: CASSHGRVECDFSQPQHF.

This clone was observed a single time. The V call is TRBV5-4, the J call TRBJ2-5; D is uncertain. The V end lost 0 bases, the J end lost 4 bases, and 10 bases lay between the germline ends. The CDR3 contains 14 residues. Germline V gene sequence: CDR1 SGHNT, CDR2 YYREEE (reference sequence). The CDR3 DNA is TGTGCCAGCAGCTTGGGCGGTTCTCGAGAGACCCAGTACTTC. Translated: CASSLGGSRETQYF.